This T cell receptor (beta chain) was profiled in a study of cytomegalovirus exposure and HLA in healthy donors. Whole-study results and caveats: In a later analysis, TCR beta V- and J-gene trimming showed a link to a missense DCLRE1C variant.

The CDR3 sequence is 13 residues long. V was shortened by 7 bases and J by 8 bases, with 14 bases between the two germline ends. The germline gives CDR1 MDHEN, CDR2 SYDVKM. This PCR relied on a set of 60 Vbeta primers and 13 Jbeta primers. Sequencing was performed with immunoSEQ multiplex PCR; in TCRdb, only in-frame clones are kept and a portion is missing. The sample has 65,000 to 90,000 clones; roughly 73% are singletons. A note on this clone: No antigen is known for it.

J is TRBJ1-4 and V is TRBV28; D is undetermined. Sequencing input: PBMCs. The source of this sequence is a woman in her forties in good health and CMV-seropositive. Here the CDR3 reads CASTPPQEEKLFF. In nucleotides, the CDR3 is TGTGCCAGCACCCCCCCCCAAGAGGAAAAACTGTTTTTT.